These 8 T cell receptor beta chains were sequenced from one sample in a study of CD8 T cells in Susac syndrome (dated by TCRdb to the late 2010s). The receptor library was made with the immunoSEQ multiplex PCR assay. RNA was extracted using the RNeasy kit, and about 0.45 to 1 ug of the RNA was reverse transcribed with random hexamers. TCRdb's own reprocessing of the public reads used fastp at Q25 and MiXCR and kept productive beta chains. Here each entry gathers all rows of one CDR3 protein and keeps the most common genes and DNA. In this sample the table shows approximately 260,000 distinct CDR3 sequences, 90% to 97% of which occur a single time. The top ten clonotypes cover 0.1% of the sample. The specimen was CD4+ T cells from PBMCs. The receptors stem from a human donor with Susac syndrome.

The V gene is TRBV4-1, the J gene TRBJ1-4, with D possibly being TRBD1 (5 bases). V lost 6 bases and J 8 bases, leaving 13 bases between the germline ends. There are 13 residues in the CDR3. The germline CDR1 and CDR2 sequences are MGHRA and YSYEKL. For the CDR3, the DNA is TGCGCCAGCAGACGACAGTATGAGGAAAAACTGTTTTTT. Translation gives CASRRQYEEKLFF.

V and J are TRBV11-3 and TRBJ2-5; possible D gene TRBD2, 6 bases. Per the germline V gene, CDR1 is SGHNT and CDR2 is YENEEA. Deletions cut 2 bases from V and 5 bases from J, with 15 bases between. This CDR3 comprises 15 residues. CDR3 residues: CASSLSYGSGETQYF. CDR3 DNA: TGTGCCAGCAGCTTATCTTACGGGAGTGGGGAGACCCAGTACTTC.

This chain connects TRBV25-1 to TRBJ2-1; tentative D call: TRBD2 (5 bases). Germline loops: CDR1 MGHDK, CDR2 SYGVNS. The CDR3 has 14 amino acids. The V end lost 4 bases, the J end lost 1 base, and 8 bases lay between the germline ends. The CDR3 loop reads CASSGTRSYNEQFF. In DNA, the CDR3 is TGTGCCAGCAGTGGAACTAGGTCCTACAATGAGCAGTTCTTC.

CDR3: CATSRDQHRAGEQYF. The CDR3, as DNA: TGTGCCACCAGCAGAGATCAGCACAGGGCGGGCGAGCAGTACTTC. The rearrangement uses TRBV15 and TRBJ2-7, with D possibly TRBD1 on 6 matching bases. CDR1 and CDR2 from the germline V gene are LNHNV and YYDKDF (reference sequence). This CDR3 has 15 residues. V dropped 0 bases and J dropped 6 bases, with 15 bases sitting between them.

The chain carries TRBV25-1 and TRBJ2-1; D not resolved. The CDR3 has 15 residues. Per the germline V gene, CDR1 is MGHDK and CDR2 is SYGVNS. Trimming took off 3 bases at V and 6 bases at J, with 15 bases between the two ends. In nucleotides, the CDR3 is TGTGCCAGCAGTGAGGGGTACCTTAGCTCCAATGAGCAGTTCTTC. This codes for CASSEGYLSSNEQFF.

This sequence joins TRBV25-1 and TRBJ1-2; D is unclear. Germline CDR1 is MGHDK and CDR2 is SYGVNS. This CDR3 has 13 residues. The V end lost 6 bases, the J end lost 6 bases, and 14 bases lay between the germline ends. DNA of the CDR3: TGTGCCAGCAGCGGTTTCCTCGGTGATGGCTACACCTTC. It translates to CASSGFLGDGYTF.

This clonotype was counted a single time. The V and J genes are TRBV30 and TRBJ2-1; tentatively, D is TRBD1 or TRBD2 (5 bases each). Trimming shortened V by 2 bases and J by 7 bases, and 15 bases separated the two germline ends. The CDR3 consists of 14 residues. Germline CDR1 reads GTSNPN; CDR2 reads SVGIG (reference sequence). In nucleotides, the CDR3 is TGTGCCTGGAGTCCCGGGACCCTTTTTAATGAGCAGTTCTTC. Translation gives CAWSPGTLFNEQFF.

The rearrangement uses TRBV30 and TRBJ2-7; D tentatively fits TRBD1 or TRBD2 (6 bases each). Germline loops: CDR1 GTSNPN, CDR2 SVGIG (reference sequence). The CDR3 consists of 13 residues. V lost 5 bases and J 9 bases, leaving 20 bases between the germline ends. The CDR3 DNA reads TGTGCCTGGGCACAGGTGACGGGGGCGCTGCAGTACTTC. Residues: CAWAQVTGALQYF.